This paragraph reports one TCR beta chain. Assay: immunoSEQ multiplex PCR; the TCRdb copy retains only in-frame clones and omits some. This sample carries 250,000 to 350,000 clones, roughly 88% of them seen once, and the ten largest clones take roughly 9%. The ends were cut back, 4 bases at V and 3 bases at J, with 16 bases in the middle. The CDR3 is 15 amino acids. In germline, CDR1 is SGHRS, CDR2 YFSETQ. This specimen comes from a study of blood T cell repertoires in COVID-19. What was sequenced was peripheral blood. The receptor's source is a man between 18 and 35 years old with active or convalescent COVID-19. V usage is TRBV5-1 and J usage is TRBJ2-5, with D tentatively TRBD1 (5 bases). The CDR3 protein is CASSGAGRNKETQYF. The CDR3 nucleotides are TGCGCCAGCAGCGGGGCCGGCAGGAATAAAGAGACCCAGTACTTC. Based on the CDR3 plus reference TRBV5-1 and TRBJ2-5, the full variable domain is KAGVTQTPRYLIKTRGQQVTLSCSPISGHRSVSWYQQTPGQGLQFLFEYFSETQRNKGNFPGRFSGRQFSNSRSEMNVSTLELGDSALYLCASSGAGRNKETQYFGPGTRLLVL.